A single sample gave rise to the 5 T cell receptor beta chains below, sequenced in a study of blood T cell repertoires in COVID-19. Profiling relied on immunoSEQ multiplex PCR, and the TCRdb table lists in-frame clones only, not all of them. The sample records some 150,000 clones, approximately 90% being singletons. The sequenced sample consisted of peripheral blood. The receptors were sampled from a woman between 50 and 59 years old with active or convalescent COVID-19.

The J gene is TRBJ2-3, the V gene TRBV2; D remains ambiguous. CDR1 and CDR2 (germline): SNHLY, FYNNEI. The V gene lost 2 bases and the J gene lost 1 base, with 4 bases spanning the gap. The CDR3 runs 13 residues. The CDR3 DNA reads TGTGCCAGCAGTGAACAGGGCACAGATACGCAGTATTTT. Translation: CASSEQGTDTQYF.

The chain couples TRBV30 to TRBJ2-1; TRBD2 matches 9 bases. The junction had 15 bases not matched to a gene; V was cut back by 0 bases and J by 0 bases. The CDR3 is made up of 20 amino acids. CDR1 is GTSNPN, CDR2 SVGIG, per germline (reference sequence). This CDR3 is CAWSVRVPSGTRSSYNEQFF. In DNA, the CDR3 is TGTGCCTGGAGTGTACGGGTCCCTAGCGGGACGCGGAGCTCCTACAATGAGCAGTTCTTC.

The chain recombines TRBV6-5 with TRBJ2-1; 10 nucleotides match TRBD2. The CDR3 contains 15 residues. Germline V gene sequence: CDR1 MNHEY, CDR2 SVGAGI. With 5 bases clipped from V and 4 bases from J, the junction kept 5 bases outside the gene matches. The CDR3 coding sequence is TGTGCCAGCAGTCCCGGACTAGCGGAATACAATGAGCAGTTCTTC. Translation: CASSPGLAEYNEQFF.

This chain joins TRBV5-1 and TRBJ1-6, with a possible D match to TRBD1 (6 bases). The CDR3 runs 14 residues. V was clipped by 3 bases and J by 7 bases, with 11 bases between them. Germline V CDR1 and CDR2: SGHRS, YFSETQ. The CDR3 bases are TGCGCCAGCAGCTGGACAGTATCAAATTCACCCCTCCACTTT. It encodes CASSWTVSNSPLHF.

The V and J genes are TRBV29-1 and TRBJ1-3, with D possibly TRBD1 on 5 matching bases. Germline CDR1 reads SQVTM; CDR2 reads ANQGSEA. The CDR3 is 15 residues long. Trimming took 3 bases from V and 4 from J, leaving 16 bases between them. Here the CDR3 reads CSVETTLGGGNTIYF. The DNA of the CDR3 is TGCAGCGTTGAGACGACTCTGGGGGGAGGAAACACCATATATTTT.